This T cell receptor beta chain was sequenced in a study of blood T cell repertoires in COVID-19. Study as a whole: COVID-19 samples, acute and convalescent, were from the United States, Italy and Spain.

Germline-derived CDR1 and CDR2 are SNHLY and FYNNEI. Trimming took 4 bases from V and 9 from J; bases not matched to a gene: 9. CDR3 length: 13 residues. The repertoire was sequenced with immunoSEQ multiplex PCR; TCRdb's copy has only in-frame clones and lacks some. The sample has a few hundred thousand clones; 85% are singletons. The clonotype was recovered from a woman between 50 and 59 years old with active or convalescent COVID-19. The chain uses TRBV2 and TRBJ2-7, with 7 bases that match TRBD1. The sample consisted of peripheral blood. CDR3 amino acids: CASSVGQVRGQYF. CDR3 coding DNA: TGTGCCAGCAGTGTAGGACAGGTTCGGGGGCAGTACTTC.